This TCR beta chain was sequenced during a study of identifying expanded T cells in peripheral blood. TCRdb's copy holds only in-frame clones and misses some; the assay was immunoSEQ multiplex PCR. The table lists approximately 120,000 clones, about 88% of them singletons. To note about this clone: Its specificity is unknown. An end of the junction differs from the germline gene, which may be a read error.

Study-wide findings and caveats: Clone count variance between roughly 2-week samples rose with total template count.

The CDR3 consists of 14 residues. Germline CDR1 SEHNR, CDR2 FQNEAQ (reference sequence). Sequencing was performed on blood. This chain uses TRBV7-9 with TRBJ2-7, with a weak D call TRBD1 (6 bases). The TCR sequence derives from a person between 18 and 75 years old in good health. The CDR3 is CATNEQGTPHDQYF. The CDR3 nucleotides are TGTGCCACCAACGAACAGGGCACCCCACACGATCAGTACTTC.